One and the same sample provided the 27 T cell receptor beta chains below, sequenced in a study of lymphopenia after photon versus proton radiotherapy. The assay was immunoSEQ multiplex PCR, and TCRdb's table has in-frame clones only and misses some. The sample has 25,000 to 30,000 clones; roughly four fifths are singletons. The source was peripheral blood, collected from a patient treated with photon-based radiotherapy. All receptors derive from a woman between 45 and 60 years old with pancreatic cancer.

This chain joins TRBV9 and TRBJ2-1; 15 nucleotides agree with TRBD2. This CDR3 region has 15 residues. The germline gives CDR1 SGDLS, CDR2 YYNGEE. The J segment lost 6 bases and the V segment lost 3 bases, leaving 1 base of the junction unmatched. CDR3 amino acids: CASSGGLAGGNEQFF. CDR3 sequence (DNA): TGTGCCAGCAGCGGGGGACTAGCGGGAGGCAATGAGCAGTTCTTC.

This chain uses TRBV7-3 with TRBJ2-7; D possibly corresponds to TRBD2 (7 bases). V lost 5 bases to trimming and J lost 1 base, with 18 bases between them. The CDR3 covers 16 residues. Germline CDR1 reads SGHTA; CDR2 reads FQGTGA. CDR3 in amino acids: CASSPRRGATSYEQYF. As DNA, the CDR3 is TGTGCCAGCAGCCCACGCCGGGGGGCGACATCCTACGAGCAGTACTTC.

The chain uses TRBV14 and TRBJ1-5; D remains ambiguous. CDR3 length equals 14 residues. From germline, CDR1 is SGHDN and CDR2 FVKESK. Trimming left V 0 bases short and J 7 bases short, with 10 bases between. As DNA, the CDR3 is TGTGCCAGCAGCCAAGATTTTTCACCCCAGCCCCAGCATTTT. It codes for CASSQDFSPQPQHF.

This chain joins TRBV9 and TRBJ2-3; TRBD2 agrees at 7 bases. The germline V gene has CDR1 SGDLS and CDR2 YYNGEE. Losses at the gene ends were 3 bases for V and 5 bases for J; bases not matched to a gene: 9. This CDR3 has 15 amino acids. The CDR3 DNA sequence: TGTGCCAGCAGCGCTAGCGGACCACCTCTAGATACGCAGTATTTT. Translating gives CASSASGPPLDTQYF.

The chain carries TRBV5-8 and TRBJ1-5, with D unclear. Germline CDR1 SGHTS, CDR2 YDEGEE. V was clipped by 1 base and J by 4 bases, with 6 bases between them. This CDR3 has 13 amino acids. The CDR3 loop reads CASSLYGNQPQHF. Here the CDR3 DNA reads TGTGCCAGCAGCTTGTACGGTAATCAGCCCCAGCATTTT.

The genes are TRBV4-2 and TRBJ2-1, with TRBD2 matching 8 bases. CDR1 is LGHNA, CDR2 YNFKEQ, per germline. Trimming cost V 0 bases and J 10 bases; bases outside gene matches: 11. CDR3 length equals 16 residues. The CDR3 DNA sequence: TGTGCCAGCAGCCAAGATGGGTCGGGCGGGAGGTCGGAGCAGTTCTTC. Protein sequence: CASSQDGSGGRSEQFF.

A note on this clone: In the same sample, other DNA sequences code for this CDR3. V and J are TRBV18 and TRBJ2-7; TRBD2 agrees at 8 bases. This CDR3 is built from 12 residues. From germline, CDR1 is KGHSH and CDR2 LQKENI. With V trimmed by 5 bases and J by 3 bases, 0 bases remained unmatched. The CDR3 DNA sequence: TGTGCCAGCTCAGGGACTAGCTACGAGCAGTACTTC. Its protein product is CASSGTSYEQYF.

This clone was found once. The rearrangement uses TRBV29-1 and TRBJ1-1; possibly TRBD1 for D (5 bases). Germline V gene data show CDR1 as SQVTM and CDR2 as ANQGSEA. The CDR3 consists of 14 residues. V gave up 4 bases and J gave up 3 bases, with 15 bases separating them. In DNA form, the CDR3 reads TGCAGCGTTGGGATCGTGGGGGTGTACACTGAAGCTTTCTTT. Translation gives CSVGIVGVYTEAFF.

The V gene is TRBV7-8, the J gene TRBJ2-7; D gene uncertain. The CDR3 covers 14 residues. CDR1 SGHVS and CDR2 FQNEAQ come from the germline V gene. Trimming took 2 bases from V and 3 from J, leaving 11 bases between them. This CDR3 is CASSLTGWNYEQYF. The DNA of the CDR3 is TGTGCCAGCAGCTTAACCGGGTGGAACTACGAGCAGTACTTC.

This chain uses TRBV7-8 with TRBJ2-7; 8 positions agree with TRBD2. V was clipped by 5 bases and J by 1 base; unmatched bases: 7. CDR3 size: 15 residues. Germline V lookup: CDR1 SGHVS, CDR2 FQNEAQ. CDR3: CASSLSGSRSYEQYF. The CDR3 DNA reads as TGTGCCAGCAGCCTAAGCGGGAGTCGGTCCTACGAGCAGTACTTC.

The chain carries TRBV11-3 and TRBJ2-2, with TRBD1 as a possible D gene (6 bases). V lost 3 bases and J lost 2, with 13 bases in between. Germline CDR1 is SGHNT and CDR2 is YENEEA. The CDR3 loop spans 16 amino acids. As DNA, the CDR3 is TGTGCCAGCAGCTTTAGTGGACAGTCAAACACCGGGGAGCTGTTTTTT. Protein: CASSFSGQSNTGELFF. Complete variable domain (other parts from reference TRBV11-3 and TRBJ2-2): EAGVVQSPRYKIIEKKQPVAFWCNPISGHNTLYWYLQNLGQGPELLIRYENEEAVDDSQLPKDRFSAERLKGVDSTLKIQPAELGDSAVYLCASSFSGQSNTGELFFGEGSRLTVL.

About this clone: This sample includes further DNA sequences coding for the same CDR3. The genes are TRBV28 and TRBJ2-7, with 11 bases identical to TRBD2. Trimming took 3 bases from V and 5 from J; bases not matched to a gene: 9. Germline CDR1 is MDHEN and CDR2 is SYDVKM. The CDR3 contains 16 residues. CDR3: CASSLPPSGRINEQYF. Written as DNA, the CDR3 is TGTGCCAGCAGTTTGCCTCCTAGCGGGAGGATCAACGAGCAGTACTTC. The full variable domain, with the rest looked up from reference TRBV28 and TRBJ2-7, is DVKVTQSSRYLVKRTGEKVFLECVQDMDHENMFWYRQDPGLGLRLIYFSYDVKMKEKGDIPEGYSVSREKKERFSLILESASTNQTSMYLCASSLPPSGRINEQYFGPGTRLTVT.

The gene calls are TRBV27 and TRBJ1-2, with D unclear. The CDR3 consists of 16 residues. Trimming stripped 0 bases from V and 8 bases from J, with 19 bases between. Germline V gene sequence: CDR1 MNHEY, CDR2 SMNVEV (reference sequence). The CDR3 bases are TGTGCCAGCAGTTTATCGAGCGACGGACCTACCGGGGGCTACACCTTC. It is translated as CASSLSSDGPTGGYTF.

This clone appeared once. The identical CDR3 is also encoded by other nucleotide sequences in the sample. The chain employs TRBV7-9 and TRBJ2-7; D possibly corresponds to TRBD2 (6 bases). Between the trimmed V and J ends, which lost 6 bases and 3 bases, there was a span of 9 bases. There are 12 residues in the CDR3. Germline V CDR1 and CDR2: SEHNR, FQNEAQ (reference sequence). CDR3 coding DNA: TGTGCCAGCAGTGGGAGGAGCTACGAGCAGTACTTC. It specifies CASSGRSYEQYF.

This clone was observed a single time. The V and J genes are TRBV28 and TRBJ1-3; 7 nucleotides agree with TRBD1. The CDR3 has 14 amino acids. V trimming: 6 bases; J trimming: 4 bases; junction bases outside the gene matches: 6. CDR1 and CDR2 from the germline V gene are MDHEN and SYDVKM. The chain's CDR3 is CASRPWDSGNTIYF. The CDR3 DNA is TGTGCCAGCAGACCCTGGGACAGCGGAAACACCATATATTTT.

V and J are TRBV15 and TRBJ2-3; 13 bases match TRBD2. This CDR3 has 17 residues. The germline gives CDR1 LNHNV, CDR2 YYDKDF (reference sequence). Losses at the gene ends were 3 bases for V and 2 bases for J; bases not matched to a gene: 5. Here the CDR3 reads CATSREGLAGVTDTQYF. The CDR3 DNA sequence: TGTGCCACCAGCAGGGAAGGACTAGCGGGAGTCACAGATACGCAGTATTTT.

This chain connects TRBV12-2 to TRBJ2-7; the table's D call, TRBD2, was not checked against the DNA. TRBV12-2 is designated a pseudogene. The CDR3 length is 12 residues. The CDR3 protein is CASSQRRDEQYF. The CDR3 coding sequence is TGTGCCAGCAGCCAAAGGAGAGACGAGCAGTACTTC.

This chain joins TRBV27 and TRBJ2-7; 8 nucleotides line up with TRBD1. The CDR3 runs 14 residues. Germline CDR1 reads MNHEY; CDR2 reads SMNVEV (reference sequence). Trimming cost V 4 bases and J 0 bases; bases outside gene matches: 2. CDR3 residues: CASSSDRVSYEQYF. The CDR3 bases are TGTGCCAGCAGTTCGGACAGGGTCTCCTACGAGCAGTACTTC.

This sequence joins TRBV6-1 and TRBJ2-1; perhaps TRBD1 as D (6 bases). The CDR3 runs 14 residues. Germline loops: CDR1 MNHNS, CDR2 SASEGT. Trimming removed 6 bases at V and 1 base at J, with 10 bases between. Here the CDR3 reads CASRKGVSYNEQFF. The CDR3 DNA reads TGTGCCAGCAGGAAGGGGGTTTCCTACAATGAGCAGTTCTTC.

This chain connects TRBV5-5 to TRBJ1-5, with D perhaps matching TRBD1 (5 bases). V lost 1 base and J 3 bases, leaving 14 bases between the germline ends. This CDR3 contains 16 residues. Germline CDR1 and CDR2: SGHKS and YYEKEE (reference sequence). The CDR3 DNA follows: TGTGCCAGCAGCTTGTTGGTGGGGGGGTCCAATCAGCCCCAGCATTTT. Amino acid sequence: CASSLLVGGSNQPQHF.

V and J are TRBV7-9 and TRBJ1-5, with D possibly TRBD1 on 5 matching bases. The V gene's germline CDR1 is SEHNR and CDR2 FQNEAQ (reference sequence). The length of the CDR3 is 15 residues. The germline V and J ends were trimmed by 1 base and 6 bases, with 13 bases remaining between them. The CDR3 reads CASSLGEDGGQPQHF. The CDR3 DNA is TGTGCCAGCAGCTTAGGAGAGGACGGGGGTCAGCCCCAGCATTTT.

This chain connects TRBV19 to TRBJ2-7; TRBD1 aligns across 7 bases. This CDR3 spans 13 amino acids. Germline V gene lookup returns CDR1 LNHDA and CDR2 SQIVND (reference sequence). With V trimmed by 1 base and J by 5 bases, 2 bases remained unmatched. DNA for the CDR3: TGTGCCAGTAGTATAGGTACAGGGGACGAGCAGTACTTC. This gives the protein CASSIGTGDEQYF. The full variable domain, completed using reference TRBV19 and TRBJ2-7, is DGGITQSPKYLFRKEGQNVTLSCEQNLNHDAMYWYRQDPGQGLRLIYYSQIVNDFQKGDIAEGYSVSREKKESFPLTVTSAQKNPTAFYLCASSIGTGDEQYFGPGTRLTVT.

The chain combines TRBV30 with TRBJ2-7; TRBD1 agrees at 10 bases. Germline loops: CDR1 GTSNPN, CDR2 SVGIG (reference sequence). The J segment lost 2 bases and the V segment lost 0 bases, leaving 13 bases of the junction unmatched. The CDR3 totals 18 residues. CDR3 region: CAWSVLERGTGVTYEQYF. As DNA, the CDR3 is TGTGCCTGGAGTGTACTCGAACGCGGGACAGGGGTCACCTACGAGCAGTACTTC.

This chain joins TRBV7-2 and TRBJ2-7; D call uncertain. Looked up from germline, CDR1 is SGHTA and CDR2 is FQGNSA. This CDR3 spans 15 amino acids. V lost 1 base, J lost 3 bases, and 13 bases lay in between. CDR3 nucleotide sequence: TGTGCCAGCAGCTTAGTGGCGGAAACCGGCTACGAGCAGTACTTC. This codes for CASSLVAETGYEQYF.

The chain recombines TRBV5-8 with TRBJ2-3; tentatively, D is TRBD2 (5 bases). V was pared by 1 base and J by 1 base, with 13 bases between. CDR1 is SGHTS and CDR2 is YDEGEE in the germline V gene. The CDR3 runs to 16 residues. The CDR3 is CASSLKVSGGTDTQYF. The CDR3, as DNA: TGTGCCAGCAGCTTGAAGGTGAGCGGAGGCACAGATACGCAGTATTTT. The full variable domain, its missing parts supplied by reference TRBV5-8 and TRBJ2-3, is EAGVTQSPTHLIKTRGQQATLRCSPISGHTSVYWYQQALGLGLQFLLWYDEGEERNRGNFPPRFSGRQFPNYSSELNVNALELEDSALYLCASSLKVSGGTDTQYFGPGTRLTVL.

The chain is built from TRBV30 and TRBJ2-4; D perhaps matches TRBD2 (5 bases). The CDR3 is 14 residues long. CDR1 GTSNPN and CDR2 SVGIG come from the germline V gene (reference sequence). Trimming took 4 bases from V and 0 from J, leaving 10 bases between them. CDR3 in DNA: TGTGCCTGGAAGGAGGCACTAGCCAAAAACATTCAGTACTTC. Translated, it gives CAWKEALAKNIQYF.

The chain recombines TRBV19 with TRBJ2-6, with D possibly TRBD1 on 6 matching bases. CDR1 is LNHDA and CDR2 is SQIVND in the germline V gene (reference sequence). Trimming took 0 bases from V and 0 from J, leaving 18 bases between them. The CDR3 loop spans 20 amino acids. This CDR3 reads CASSIDPPGTSVSGANVLTF. CDR3 DNA: TGTGCCAGTAGTATAGATCCCCCCGGGACATCAGTCTCTGGGGCCAACGTCCTGACTTTC.